Described below is a single T cell receptor (beta chain) sequence and its context. Antigen specificity is unknown. The J segment lost 10 bases and the V segment lost 6 bases, leaving 5 bases of the junction unmatched. The CDR3 covers 13 residues. The V gene's germline CDR1 is SGHTA and CDR2 FQGNSA. This entry is derived from a study of OX40 agonist ivuxolimab in advanced cancers. About the study: The mean age was 60 years, ranging from roughly 23 to 79, with around four fifths of participants male.

Study-level points and caveats: Clonal expansion by week 6 occurred in CD4+ and CD8+ blood T cells (at 0.1 to 3.0 mg/kg). Among patients with partial responses at 0.1-3.0 mg/kg, clonal expansion was among the lowest.

This table comes from immunoSEQ multiplex PCR, and its TCRdb copy is limited to in-frame clones, with some not included. This repertoire shows roughly 100,000 clones, more than 85% found once; its top ten account for around 0.25%. The source was CD4+ or CD8+ T cells sorted from blood, collected in a trial of the OX40 agonist ivuxolimab. The chain couples TRBV7-2 to TRBJ1-6; 8 nucleotides line up with TRBD1. This clonotype originated in an adult with an advanced solid tumor such as melanoma, head and neck, liver or kidney cancer. The CDR3: CASRTDRDSPLHF. The CDR3 DNA is TGTGCCAGCAGAACGGACAGGGACTCACCCCTCCACTTT. The complete variable domain, with remaining parts taken from reference TRBV7-2 and TRBJ1-6, reads GAGVSQSPSNKVTEKGKDVELRCDPISGHTALYWYRQSLGQGLEFLIYFQGNSAPDKSGLPSDRFSAERTGGSVSTLTIQRTQQEDSAVYLCASRTDRDSPLHFGNGTRLTVT.